This T cell receptor beta chain was captured by sequencing in a study of monozygotic twins with inflammatory bowel disease (dated by TCRdb to the late 2010s). In terms of the full investigation: A total of roughly 28 monozygotic twin pairs were included in the full study, comprising nine German pairs (four IBD-concordant, five IBD-discordant) and 19 IBD-discordant Danish pairs. The search for disease-associated traits relied mainly on comparing, within discordant pairs, IBD patients with their genetically identical healthy co-twins. Each individual had, on average, about 151 000 unique TCRalpha sequences and 181 000 unique TCRbeta sequences available for analysis. Here is what the overall study found, with its caveats: Compared with healthy twins, IBD patients had fewer clonotypes in common with other individuals, a difference most pronounced in patients showing signs of disease activity. Concordant and discordant twins showed no difference in repertoire similarity, possibly because of limited statistical power. No single strong signal or clonotype linked to IBD turned up in the results, so the idea that one exists was not supported. Distinction between different T cell subtypes could not be achieved in the analysis. IBD patients had lower TCRbeta repertoire diversity, measured by the inverse Simpson index, than their healthy co-twins. Because patients received different immunosuppressive treatments, the repertoires may have picked up extra background noise and variability between individuals.

To note about this clonotype: The antigen it binds to is not known.

The CDR3 sequence holds 12 residues, the cysteine and phenylalanine included. No DNA accompanies this entry. The germline V gene specifies KGHSH as CDR1 and LQKENI as CDR2. A roughly 2.5 ml peripheral blood sample was drawn into PAXgene tubes per donor and stored at -80°C. Without T cell sorting, total RNA was isolated from whole blood using the PAXgene blood miRNA kit on an automated QIAcube. Deep TCRalpha and TCRbeta repertoire profiling with unique molecular barcoding was performed on peripheral blood of monozygotic twin pairs concordant or discordant for inflammatory bowel disease. Smoking habits were recorded for all twin pairs, with individuals classified as current, former or never smokers. Libraries were prepared through 5' RACE. The input for every TCR library was around 4,000 ng of total RNA. For each sample, cDNA was synthesized in eight separate reactions using SMARTScribe reverse transcriptase. During cDNA synthesis, template switching introduced unique molecular identifiers that contained a 6-nucleotide sample barcode. Two nested PCRs of roughly 16 and 10 cycles amplified the TCRalpha and TCRbeta cDNA, and bead purification followed each PCR. Before amplification, the cDNA was treated with uracil DNA-glycosylase and purified using the QIAquick PCR purification kit. The second PCR added Illumina TruSeq-compatible adapters along with sample-specific barcodes. TapeStation and Qubit were used to check library quality and concentration, and roughly 5 ng of each library went into the pool. The pooled libraries were sequenced with 2 x 100 bp reads and custom sequencing primers on an Illumina HiSeq2500 single-index Rapid Run. The authors processed their data as follows. UMI-based consensus assembly with MiGEC version 1.2.6 was used to correct PCR and sequencing errors. MiXCR version 2.1.1 was used to carry out V(D)J alignment, clonotype assembly and CDR3 extraction. To normalise gene usage, clonotype sharing and MAIT/NKT TCR abundance, the analysis used the top 1000, 10 000 and 20 000 clonotypes per sample. After downsampling to 27 000 UMIs, diversity was calculated as the inverse Simpson index using the vegan R package. Paired Mann-Whitney U tests were applied to discordant twin pairs, with Benjamini-Hochberg correction for multiple testing. Following reprocessing of the reads by TCRdb, the data hold one row per CDR3 protein sequence and no DNA is available. TCRdb assigned the V and J calls; the authors' analysis was not used. The table for this sample shows over 35,000 distinct CDR3 sequences. The ten biggest clones cover 5.3% of the sample.

The clonotype comes from a human donor with ulcerative colitis or Crohn's disease, or a healthy co-twin of an affected twin (not recorded which). The sequenced sample was blood. This chain joins TRBV18 to TRBJ2-2. The CDR3 sequence is CASSPYTGELFF. Beyond the CDR3, the reference TRBV18 and TRBJ2-2 genes provide the residues; the full variable domain reads: NAGVMQNPRHLVRRRGQEARLRCSPMKGHSHVYWYRQLPEEGLKFMVYLQKENIIDESGMPKERFSAEFPKEGPSILRIQQVVRGDSAAYFCASSPYTGELFFGEGSRLTVL.